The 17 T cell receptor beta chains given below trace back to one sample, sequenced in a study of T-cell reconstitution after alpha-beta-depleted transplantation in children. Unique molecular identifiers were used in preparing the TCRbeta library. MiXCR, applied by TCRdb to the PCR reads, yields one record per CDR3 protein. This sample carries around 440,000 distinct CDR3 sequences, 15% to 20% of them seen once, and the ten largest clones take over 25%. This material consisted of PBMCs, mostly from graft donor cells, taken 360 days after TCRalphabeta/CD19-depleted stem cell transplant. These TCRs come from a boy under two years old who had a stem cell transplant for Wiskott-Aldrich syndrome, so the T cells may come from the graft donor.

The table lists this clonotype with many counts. CDR3 protein: CASSLFDQPQHF. The CDR3 region has the DNA TGTGCCAGCAGTCTTTTTGATCAGCCCCAGCATTTT. The chain is built from TRBV7-9 and TRBJ1-5; D unclear. The CDR3 runs 12 residues. The V gene lost 6 bases and the J gene lost 5 bases, with 8 bases spanning the gap. The germline V gene encodes CDR1 SEHNR and CDR2 FQNEAQ (reference sequence).

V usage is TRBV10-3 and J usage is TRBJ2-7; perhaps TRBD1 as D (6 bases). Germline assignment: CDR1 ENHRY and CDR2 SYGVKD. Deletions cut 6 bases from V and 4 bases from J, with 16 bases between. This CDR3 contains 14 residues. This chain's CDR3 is CAIRDLGAGYEQYF. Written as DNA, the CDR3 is TGTGCCATCAGGGACCTGGGGGCAGGGTACGAGCAGTACTTC.

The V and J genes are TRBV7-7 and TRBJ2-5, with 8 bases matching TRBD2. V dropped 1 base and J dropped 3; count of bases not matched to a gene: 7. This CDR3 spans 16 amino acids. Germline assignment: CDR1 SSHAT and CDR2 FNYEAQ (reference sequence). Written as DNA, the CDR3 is TGTGCCAGCAGCTTAGGGATTAGCGGGGTAAAAGAGACCCAGTACTTC. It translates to CASSLGISGVKETQYF.

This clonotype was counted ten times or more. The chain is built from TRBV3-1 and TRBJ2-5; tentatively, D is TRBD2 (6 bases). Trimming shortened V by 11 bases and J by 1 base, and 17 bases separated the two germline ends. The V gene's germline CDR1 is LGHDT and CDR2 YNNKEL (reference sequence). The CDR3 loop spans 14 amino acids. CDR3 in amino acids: CAARSKRAQETQYF. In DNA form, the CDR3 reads TGTGCCGCTCGGTCCAAGCGGGCCCAAGAGACCCAGTACTTC.

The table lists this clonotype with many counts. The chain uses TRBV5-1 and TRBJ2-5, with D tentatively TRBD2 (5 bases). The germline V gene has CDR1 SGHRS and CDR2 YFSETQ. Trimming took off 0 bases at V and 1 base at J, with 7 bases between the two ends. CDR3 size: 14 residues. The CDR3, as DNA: TGCGCCAGCAGCTTGGCCGGGGTCCAAGAGACCCAGTACTTC. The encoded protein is CASSLAGVQETQYF.

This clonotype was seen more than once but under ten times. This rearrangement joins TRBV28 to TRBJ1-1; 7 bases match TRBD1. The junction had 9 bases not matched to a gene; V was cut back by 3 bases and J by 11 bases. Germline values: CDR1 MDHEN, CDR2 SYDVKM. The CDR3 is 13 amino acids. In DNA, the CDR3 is TGTGCCAGCAGTTTGCAAAAGGGCAGGGGGGCTTTCTTT. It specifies CASSLQKGRGAFF.

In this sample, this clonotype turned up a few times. The DNA of the CDR3 is TGTGCCACCAGTGATTCGTATCAGCCCCAGCATTTT. Translated, it gives CATSDSYQPQHF. V and J are TRBV24-1 and TRBJ1-5; D is ambiguous. This CDR3 comprises 12 residues. Trimming left V 2 bases short and J 5 bases short, with 3 bases between. From germline, CDR1 is KGHDR and CDR2 SFDVKD.

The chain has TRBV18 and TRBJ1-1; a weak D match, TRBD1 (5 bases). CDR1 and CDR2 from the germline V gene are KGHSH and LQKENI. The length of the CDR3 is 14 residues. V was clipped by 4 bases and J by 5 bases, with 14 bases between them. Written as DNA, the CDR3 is TGTGCCAGCTCACTAAAAGACAGAGTAACTGAAGCTTTCTTT. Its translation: CASSLKDRVTEAFF.

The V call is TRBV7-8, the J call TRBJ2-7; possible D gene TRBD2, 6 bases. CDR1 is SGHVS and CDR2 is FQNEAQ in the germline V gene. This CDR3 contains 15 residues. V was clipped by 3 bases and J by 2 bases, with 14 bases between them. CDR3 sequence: CASSFGPEGTYEQYF. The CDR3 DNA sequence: TGTGCCAGCAGCTTCGGGCCGGAGGGGACCTACGAGCAGTACTTC.

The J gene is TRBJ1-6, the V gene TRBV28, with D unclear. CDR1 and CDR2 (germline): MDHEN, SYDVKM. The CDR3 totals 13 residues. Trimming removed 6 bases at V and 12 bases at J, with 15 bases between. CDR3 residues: CASSRLPGLPLHF. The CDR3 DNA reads TGTGCCAGCAGCCGGCTACCTGGGTTACCCCTCCACTTT.

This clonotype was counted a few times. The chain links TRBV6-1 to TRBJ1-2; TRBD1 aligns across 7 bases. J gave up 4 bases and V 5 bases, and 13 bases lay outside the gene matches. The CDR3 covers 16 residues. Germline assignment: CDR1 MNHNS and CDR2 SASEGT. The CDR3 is CASSPTGAVNRYGYTF. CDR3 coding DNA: TGTGCCAGCAGTCCCACAGGGGCCGTAAACCGCTATGGCTACACCTTC.

In DNA form, the CDR3 reads TGCGCCAGTCTAGCGGGGCCCACAGATACGCAGTATTTT. Encoded protein: CASLAGPTDTQYF. V and J are TRBV5-1 and TRBJ2-3; 9 positions agree with TRBD2. The CDR3 consists of 13 residues. With 8 bases clipped from V and 2 bases from J, the junction kept 3 bases outside the gene matches. Germline V gene sequence: CDR1 SGHRS, CDR2 YFSETQ.

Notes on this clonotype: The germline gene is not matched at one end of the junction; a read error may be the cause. The CDR3 DNA follows: TGTGCCAGCAGTGAAGTGGGGACCACGCGCTTC. Its protein is CASSEVGTTRF. The chain has TRBV6-1 and TRBJ1-2; perhaps TRBD1 as D (5 bases). This CDR3 is 11 amino acids long. Germline V CDR1 and CDR2: MNHNS, SASEGT.

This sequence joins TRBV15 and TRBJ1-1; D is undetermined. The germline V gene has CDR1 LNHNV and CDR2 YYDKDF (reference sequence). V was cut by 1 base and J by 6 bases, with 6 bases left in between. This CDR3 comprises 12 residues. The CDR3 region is CATSRVQAEAFF. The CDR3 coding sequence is TGTGCCACCAGCAGAGTTCAGGCTGAAGCTTTCTTT.

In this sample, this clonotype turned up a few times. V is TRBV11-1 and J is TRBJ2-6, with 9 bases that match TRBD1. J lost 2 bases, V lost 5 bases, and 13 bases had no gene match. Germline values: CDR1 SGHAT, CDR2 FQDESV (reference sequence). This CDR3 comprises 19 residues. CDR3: CASSPLWDRVRAGANVLTF. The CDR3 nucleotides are TGTGCCAGCAGCCCCTTATGGGACAGGGTTCGCGCTGGGGCCAACGTCCTGACTTTC.

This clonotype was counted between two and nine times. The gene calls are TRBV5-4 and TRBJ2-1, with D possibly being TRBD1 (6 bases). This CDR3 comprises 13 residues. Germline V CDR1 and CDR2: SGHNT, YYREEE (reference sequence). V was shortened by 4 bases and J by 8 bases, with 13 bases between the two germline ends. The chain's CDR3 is CASSRLQGHEQFF. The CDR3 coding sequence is TGTGCCAGCAGCCGCCTACAGGGTCATGAGCAGTTCTTC.

This CDR3 reads CATSDSKSYEQYF. As DNA, the CDR3 is TGTGCCACCAGTGATTCGAAGAGCTACGAGCAGTACTTC. The J gene is TRBJ2-7, the V gene TRBV24-1; no firm D call. Trimming cost V 2 bases and J 3 bases, with 7 bases left between them. Germline CDR1 KGHDR, CDR2 SFDVKD. The CDR3 has 13 residues.